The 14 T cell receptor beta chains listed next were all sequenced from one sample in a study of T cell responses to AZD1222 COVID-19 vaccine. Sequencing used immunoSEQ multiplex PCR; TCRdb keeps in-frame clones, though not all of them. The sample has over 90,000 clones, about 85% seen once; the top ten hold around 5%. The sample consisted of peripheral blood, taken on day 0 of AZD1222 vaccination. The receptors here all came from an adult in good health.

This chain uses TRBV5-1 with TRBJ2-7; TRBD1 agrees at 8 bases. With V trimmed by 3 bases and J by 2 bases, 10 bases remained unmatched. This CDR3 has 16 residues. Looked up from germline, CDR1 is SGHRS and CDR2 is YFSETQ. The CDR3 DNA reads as TGCGCCAGCAGCTGGGCAAAGGACAGGGTGCCCTACGAGCAGTACTTC. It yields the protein CASSWAKDRVPYEQYF.

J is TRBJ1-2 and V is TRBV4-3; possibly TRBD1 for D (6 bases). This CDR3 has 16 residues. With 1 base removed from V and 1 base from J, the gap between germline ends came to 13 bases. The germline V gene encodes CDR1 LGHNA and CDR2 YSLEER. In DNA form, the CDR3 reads TGCGCCAGCAGCCAAGCGACAGGCGAAATTAACTATGGCTACACCTTC. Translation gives CASSQATGEINYGYTF.

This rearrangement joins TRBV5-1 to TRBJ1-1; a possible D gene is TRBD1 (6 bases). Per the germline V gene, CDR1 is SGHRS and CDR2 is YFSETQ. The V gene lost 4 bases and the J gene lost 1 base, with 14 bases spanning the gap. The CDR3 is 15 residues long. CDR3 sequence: CASSPGGLANTEAFF. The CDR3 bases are TGCGCCAGCAGCCCCGGGGGGCTGGCGAACACTGAAGCTTTCTTT.

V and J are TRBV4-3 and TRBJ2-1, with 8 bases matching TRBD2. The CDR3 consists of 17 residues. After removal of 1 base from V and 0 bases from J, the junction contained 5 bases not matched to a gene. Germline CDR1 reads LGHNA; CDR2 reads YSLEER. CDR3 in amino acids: CASSQGTAGGSYNEQFF. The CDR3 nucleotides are TGCGCCAGCAGCCAAGGGACGGCGGGAGGCTCCTACAATGAGCAGTTCTTC.

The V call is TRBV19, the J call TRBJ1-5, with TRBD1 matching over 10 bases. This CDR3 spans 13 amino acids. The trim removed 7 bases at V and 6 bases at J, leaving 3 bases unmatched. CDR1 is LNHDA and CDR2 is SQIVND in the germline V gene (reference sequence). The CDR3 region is CASTRDRGQPQHF. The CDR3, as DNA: TGTGCCAGTACTCGGGACAGGGGTCAGCCCCAGCATTTT. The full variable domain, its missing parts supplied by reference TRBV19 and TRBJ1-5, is DGGITQSPKYLFRKEGQNVTLSCEQNLNHDAMYWYRQDPGQGLRLIYYSQIVNDFQKGDIAEGYSVSREKKESFPLTVTSAQKNPTAFYLCASTRDRGQPQHFGDGTRLSIL.

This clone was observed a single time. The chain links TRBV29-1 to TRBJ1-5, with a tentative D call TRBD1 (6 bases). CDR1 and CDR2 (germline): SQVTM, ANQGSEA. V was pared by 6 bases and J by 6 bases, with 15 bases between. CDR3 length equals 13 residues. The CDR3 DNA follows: TGCAGCGTGGTATGGGGGCTTGGTCAGCCCCAGCATTTT. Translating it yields CSVVWGLGQPQHF.

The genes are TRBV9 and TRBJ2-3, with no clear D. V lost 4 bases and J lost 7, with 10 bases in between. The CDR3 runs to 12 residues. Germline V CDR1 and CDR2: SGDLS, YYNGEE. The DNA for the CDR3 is TGTGCCAGCAGCCCCCTGGGGAATACGCAGTATTTT. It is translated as CASSPLGNTQYF. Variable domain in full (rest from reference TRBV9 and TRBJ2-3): DSGVTQTPKHLITATGQRVTLRCSPRSGDLSVYWYQQSLDQGLQFLIQYYNGEERAKGNILERFSAQQFPDLHSELNLSSLELGDSALYFCASSPLGNTQYFGPGTRLTVL.

In DNA form, the CDR3 reads TGTGCCAGCAGGCAGGGACGGGGAGGTGGCTACACCTTC. This gives the protein CASRQGRGGGYTF. The rearrangement uses TRBV7-2 and TRBJ1-2, with D perhaps matching TRBD1 (5 bases). V was shortened by 6 bases and J by 7 bases, with 15 bases between the two germline ends. The CDR3 sequence is 13 residues long. The germline V gene has CDR1 SGHTA and CDR2 FQGNSA.

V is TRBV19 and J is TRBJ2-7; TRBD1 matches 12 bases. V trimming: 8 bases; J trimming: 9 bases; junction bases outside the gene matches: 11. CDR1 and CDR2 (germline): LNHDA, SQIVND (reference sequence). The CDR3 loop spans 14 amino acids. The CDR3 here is CASSPGTGGLAQYF. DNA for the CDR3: TGTGCCAGTTCACCCGGGACAGGGGGCCTGGCGCAGTACTTC.

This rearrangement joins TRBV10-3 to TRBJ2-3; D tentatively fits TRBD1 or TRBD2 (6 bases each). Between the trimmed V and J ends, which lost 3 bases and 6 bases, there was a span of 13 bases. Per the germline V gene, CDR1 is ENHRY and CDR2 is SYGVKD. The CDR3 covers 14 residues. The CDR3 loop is CAISDSKGGDTQYF. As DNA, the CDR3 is TGTGCCATCAGTGATTCGAAAGGGGGGGATACGCAGTATTTT.

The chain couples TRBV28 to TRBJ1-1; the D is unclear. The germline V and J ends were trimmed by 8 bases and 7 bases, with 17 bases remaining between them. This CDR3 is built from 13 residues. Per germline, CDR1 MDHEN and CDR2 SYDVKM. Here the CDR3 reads CASLSHMKFEAFF. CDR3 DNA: TGTGCCAGCCTTTCTCACATGAAATTTGAAGCTTTCTTT.

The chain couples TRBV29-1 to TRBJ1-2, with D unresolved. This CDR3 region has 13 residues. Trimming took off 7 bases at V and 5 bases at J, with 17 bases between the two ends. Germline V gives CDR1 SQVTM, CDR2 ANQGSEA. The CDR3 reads CSAGREGIYGYTF. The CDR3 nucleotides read TGCAGCGCCGGTCGGGAGGGCATATATGGCTACACCTTC.

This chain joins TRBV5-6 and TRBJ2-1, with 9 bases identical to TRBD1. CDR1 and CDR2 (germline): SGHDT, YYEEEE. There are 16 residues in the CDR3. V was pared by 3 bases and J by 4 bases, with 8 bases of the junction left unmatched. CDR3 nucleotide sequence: TGTGCCAGCAGCTCGGGACAGGGTCGGGTTTACAATGAGCAGTTCTTC. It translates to CASSSGQGRVYNEQFF.

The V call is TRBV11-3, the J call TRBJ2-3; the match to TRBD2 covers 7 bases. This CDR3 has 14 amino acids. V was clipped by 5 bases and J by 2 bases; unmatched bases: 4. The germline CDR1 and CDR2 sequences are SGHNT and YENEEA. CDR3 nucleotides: TGTGCCAGCAGCCAGGGACTAAACACAGATACGCAGTATTTT. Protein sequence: CASSQGLNTDTQYF.